This entry lists 19 T cell receptor beta chains sequenced from one sample in a study of cytotoxic CD8 clonotypes in ibrutinib-treated CLL. TCRdb keeps only in-frame clones here, not all; method: immunoSEQ multiplex PCR. This sample has about 50,000 clones, with roughly 70% found just once. This specimen consisted of PBMCs, obtained after 12 months of ibrutinib treatment. The receptors were gathered from a human donor with chronic lymphocytic leukemia.

The chain carries TRBV9 and TRBJ1-5; no reliable D call. This CDR3 spans 14 amino acids. CDR1 is SGDLS and CDR2 is YYNGEE in the germline V gene. V was clipped by 3 bases and J by 6 bases, with 13 bases between them. CDR3: CASSADPLGQPQHF. In DNA, the CDR3 is TGTGCCAGCAGCGCAGACCCTCTCGGTCAGCCCCAGCATTTT.

The V gene is TRBV5-4, the J gene TRBJ1-1; TRBD1 matches 7 bases. The CDR3 is 12 residues long. The germline V gene has CDR1 SGHNT and CDR2 YYREEE (reference sequence). The junction had 3 bases not matched to a gene; V was cut back by 7 bases and J by 3 bases. The CDR3 sequence is CASAGGDTEAFF. The CDR3 nucleotides are TGTGCCAGCGCAGGGGGGGACACTGAAGCTTTCTTT.

This chain connects TRBV6-5 to TRBJ1-1; 8 bases are shared with TRBD1. This CDR3 comprises 13 residues. The germline V gene has CDR1 MNHEY and CDR2 SVGAGI. The J segment lost 8 bases and the V segment lost 2 bases, leaving 4 bases of the junction unmatched. The CDR3 is CASSYQRDREAFF. The CDR3 DNA sequence: TGTGCCAGCAGTTACCAGCGGGACAGGGAAGCTTTCTTT.

The chain uses TRBV19 and TRBJ2-7; no clear D. The germline V and J ends were trimmed by 4 bases and 2 bases, with 18 bases remaining between them. Germline values: CDR1 LNHDA, CDR2 SQIVND (reference sequence). This CDR3 comprises 16 residues. CDR3 coding DNA: TGTGCCAGTAGTACCTCGGTTTTGATCAGCGCCTACGAGCAGTACTTC. Protein product: CASSTSVLISAYEQYF.

CDR3 amino acids: CASSVVPSGTVYEQYF. CDR3 nucleotide sequence: TGTGCCAGCAGCGTAGTCCCCAGCGGGACGGTATACGAGCAGTACTTC. J is TRBJ2-7 and V is TRBV9, with 7 bases lining up with TRBD2. The trim removed 0 bases at V and 4 bases at J, leaving 10 bases unmatched. CDR1 is SGDLS and CDR2 is YYNGEE in the germline V gene. This CDR3 is 16 amino acids long.

The chain has TRBV30 and TRBJ1-2; perhaps TRBD1 as D (6 bases). V was cut by 2 bases and J by 8 bases, with 21 bases left in between. The germline CDR1 and CDR2 sequences are GTSNPN and SVGIG (reference sequence). The CDR3 is 15 residues long. The DNA for the CDR3 is TGTGCCTGGAGTACCCGGTGGACAGCCCTCTCAGGCTACACCTTC. It encodes CAWSTRWTALSGYTF.

In this sample, this clone turned up a few times. This chain uses TRBV7-9 with TRBJ1-5; D uncertain. Germline V gene sequence: CDR1 SEHNR, CDR2 FQNEAQ (reference sequence). Trimming stripped 3 bases from V and 5 bases from J, with 11 bases between. The CDR3 has 14 amino acids. DNA of the CDR3: TGTGCCAGCAGCTTGGACGCGTCGGATCAGCCCCAGCATTTT. Translated: CASSLDASDQPQHF.

The gene calls are TRBV18 and TRBJ2-5, with a tentative D call TRBD1 (6 bases). In germline, CDR1 is KGHSH, CDR2 LQKENI. V was trimmed by 2 bases and J by 5 bases, leaving 18 bases between them. This CDR3 comprises 16 residues. The CDR3 reads CASSPNRDTLGETQYF. The CDR3, as DNA: TGTGCCAGCTCACCAAACCGGGACACGCTGGGGGAGACCCAGTACTTC.

The J gene is TRBJ1-1, the V gene TRBV6-1; a weak D match, TRBD1 (6 bases). Trimming left V 8 bases short and J 8 bases short, with 24 bases between. This CDR3 comprises 15 residues. Germline assignment: CDR1 MNHNS and CDR2 SASEGT. The CDR3 sequence is CASSATTGMRVEAFF. CDR3 nucleotides: TGTGCCAGCTCGGCAACCACAGGGATGAGGGTAGAAGCTTTCTTT.

The V and J genes are TRBV29-1 and TRBJ2-1; D is possibly TRBD1 (7 bases). This CDR3 is 12 amino acids long. The V gene lost 6 bases and the J gene lost 4 bases, with 10 bases spanning the gap. From germline, CDR1 is SQVTM and CDR2 ANQGSEA. The CDR3 sequence: CSVSGGYNEQFF. The CDR3 DNA follows: TGCAGCGTGTCAGGGGGGTACAATGAGCAGTTCTTC.

This clone appeared a few times. The rearrangement links TRBV6-1 to TRBJ1-4, with D tentatively TRBD1 (5 bases). V lost 11 bases to trimming and J lost 0 bases, with 13 bases between them. Germline CDR1 is MNHNS and CDR2 is SASEGT. The CDR3 has 14 amino acids. CDR3 DNA sequence: TGTGCCGTCATGAGGGGATCAACTAATGAAAAACTGTTTTTT. It translates to CAVMRGSTNEKLFF.

The V and J genes are TRBV2 and TRBJ2-7; maybe TRBD2 (5 bases). The V end was cut by 6 bases, the J end by 2 bases, with 17 bases between. From germline, CDR1 is SNHLY and CDR2 FYNNEI. This CDR3 spans 15 amino acids. CDR3 region: CASRATNNSPYEQYF. DNA for the CDR3: TGTGCCAGCAGAGCGACTAACAACTCCCCCTACGAGCAGTACTTC.

The V gene is TRBV30, the J gene TRBJ2-3, with D hard to call. The CDR3 is made up of 17 amino acids. V lost 3 bases, J lost 2 bases, and 21 bases lay in between. CDR1 is GTSNPN and CDR2 is SVGIG in the germline V gene (reference sequence). CDR3 residues: CAWRTKGLGLITDTQYF. CDR3 DNA: TGTGCCTGGAGAACCAAAGGCCTCGGGCTAATCACAGATACGCAGTATTTT.

This clone was observed a handful of times. The chain couples TRBV5-1 to TRBJ2-5, with 13 positions matching TRBD2. The CDR3 has 16 amino acids. Germline lookup yields CDR1 SGHRS and CDR2 YFSETQ. With V trimmed by 3 bases and J by 4 bases, 6 bases remained unmatched. CDR3 nucleotides: TGCGCCAGCAGCTCTCCGGGACTAGCGGGGTCAGAGACCCAGTACTTC. Protein: CASSSPGLAGSETQYF.

The rearrangement links TRBV7-9 to TRBJ2-1; TRBD2 matches 14 bases. The CDR3 is 17 residues long. The ends lost 4 bases at V and 9 bases at J; junction bases unmatched: 11. The germline V gene encodes CDR1 SEHNR and CDR2 FQNEAQ (reference sequence). The CDR3: CASSYSRLAGGPGEQFF. The CDR3 nucleotides read TGTGCCAGCAGCTACTCCCGACTAGCGGGAGGGCCCGGTGAGCAGTTCTTC.

The rearrangement uses TRBV14 and TRBJ2-7; 11 bases line up with TRBD2. Germline trimming cut 1 base from V and 6 bases from J; bases unmatched to any gene: 5. Germline CDR1 SGHDN, CDR2 FVKESK. The CDR3 runs to 15 residues. CDR3 in amino acids: CASSQGITSGGEQYF. As DNA, the CDR3 is TGTGCCAGCAGCCAAGGGATTACTAGCGGGGGCGAGCAGTACTTC.

This chain links TRBV10-3 with TRBJ1-2; D unresolved. The CDR3 contains 15 residues. Trimming cost V 4 bases and J 5 bases, with 17 bases left between them. Germline CDR1 reads ENHRY; CDR2 reads SYGVKD. The CDR3: CAISVNSQDVYGYTF. CDR3 in DNA: TGTGCCATCAGTGTTAACTCCCAGGACGTTTATGGCTACACCTTC.

V gene TRBV5-1 combines with J gene TRBJ1-3; 9 nucleotides agree with TRBD1. Losses at the gene ends were 4 bases for V and 4 bases for J; bases not matched to a gene: 6. This CDR3 has 15 residues. Germline CDR1 is SGHRS and CDR2 is YFSETQ. The chain's CDR3 is CASSEQGALGNTIYF. Here the CDR3 DNA reads TGCGCCAGCAGCGAACAGGGGGCGCTGGGAAACACCATATATTTT.

The CDR3 DNA reads TGTGCCAGCAGTTTTGGGCGTGGGGGGCCTTGGGAGACCCAGTACTTC. Amino acids: CASSFGRGGPWETQYF. The chain carries TRBV6-5 and TRBJ2-5; D may be TRBD1 or TRBD2 (6 bases each). The CDR3 length is 16 residues. The germline gives CDR1 MNHEY, CDR2 SVGAGI. The V end lost 4 bases, the J end lost 5 bases, and 20 bases lay between the germline ends.